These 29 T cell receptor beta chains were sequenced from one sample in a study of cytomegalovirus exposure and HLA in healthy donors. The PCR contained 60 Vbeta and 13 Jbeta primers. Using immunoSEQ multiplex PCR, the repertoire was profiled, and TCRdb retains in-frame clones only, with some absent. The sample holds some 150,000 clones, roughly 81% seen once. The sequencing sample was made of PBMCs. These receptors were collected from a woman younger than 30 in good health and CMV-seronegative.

CDR3 amino acids: CASSSSYEQYF. The DNA for the CDR3 is TGTGCCAGCAGTAGTAGCTACGAGCAGTACTTC. V usage is TRBV28 and J usage is TRBJ2-7; D not resolved. Trimming took off 5 bases at V and 3 bases at J, with 5 bases between the two ends. Germline CDR1 is MDHEN and CDR2 is SYDVKM. The CDR3 is made up of 11 amino acids.

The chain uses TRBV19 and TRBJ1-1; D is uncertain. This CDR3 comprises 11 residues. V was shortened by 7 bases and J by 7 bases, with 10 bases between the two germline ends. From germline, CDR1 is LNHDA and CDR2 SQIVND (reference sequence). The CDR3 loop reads CASTSPGEAFF. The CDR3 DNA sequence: TGTGCCAGTACATCCCCGGGTGAAGCTTTCTTT.

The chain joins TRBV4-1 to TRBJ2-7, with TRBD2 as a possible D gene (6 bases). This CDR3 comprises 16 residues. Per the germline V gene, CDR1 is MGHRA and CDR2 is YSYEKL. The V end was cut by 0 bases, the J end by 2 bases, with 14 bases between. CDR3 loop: CASSQDLEGFTYEQYF. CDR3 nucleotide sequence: TGCGCCAGCAGCCAAGATTTGGAGGGATTCACCTACGAGCAGTACTTC.

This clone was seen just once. CDR3 sequence reads: CASSPGQGLLTGELFF. The CDR3 DNA reads TGTGCCAGCTCACCAGGGCAGGGGCTACTCACCGGGGAGCTGTTTTTT. The J gene is TRBJ2-2, the V gene TRBV18; possible D gene TRBD1, 6 bases. The ends were cut back, 2 bases at V and 4 bases at J, with 14 bases in the middle. The CDR3 runs to 16 residues. Germline CDR1 reads KGHSH; CDR2 reads LQKENI.

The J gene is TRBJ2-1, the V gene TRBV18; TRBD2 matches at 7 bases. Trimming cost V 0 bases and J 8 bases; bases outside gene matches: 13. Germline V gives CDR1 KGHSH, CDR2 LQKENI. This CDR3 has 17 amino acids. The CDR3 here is CASSPPSTGLETHEQFF. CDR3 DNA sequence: TGTGCCAGCTCACCACCGAGTACCGGACTAGAGACCCATGAGCAGTTCTTC.

The CDR3 nucleotides are TGTGCCAGCAGCCCACGGACTTACGGAGATACGCAGTATTTT. Translation: CASSPRTYGDTQYF. The chain is built from TRBV7-2 and TRBJ2-3; tentative D call: TRBD2 (5 bases). Germline-derived CDR1 and CDR2 are SGHTA and FQGNSA. V was pared by 5 bases and J by 5 bases, with 14 bases between. This CDR3 spans 14 amino acids.

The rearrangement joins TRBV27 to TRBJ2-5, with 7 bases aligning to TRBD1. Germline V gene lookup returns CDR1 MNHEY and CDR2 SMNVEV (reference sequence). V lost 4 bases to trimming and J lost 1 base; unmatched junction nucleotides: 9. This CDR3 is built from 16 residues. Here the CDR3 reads CASSSTRQGRQETQYF. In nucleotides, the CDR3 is TGTGCCAGCAGTTCAACCCGACAGGGCCGCCAAGAGACCCAGTACTTC.

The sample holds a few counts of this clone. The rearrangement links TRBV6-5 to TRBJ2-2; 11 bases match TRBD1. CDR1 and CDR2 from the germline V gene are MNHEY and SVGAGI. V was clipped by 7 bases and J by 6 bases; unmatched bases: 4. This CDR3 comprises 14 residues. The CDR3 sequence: CASNRDRGAGELFF. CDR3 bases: TGTGCCAGCAATCGGGACAGGGGGGCCGGGGAGCTGTTTTTT.

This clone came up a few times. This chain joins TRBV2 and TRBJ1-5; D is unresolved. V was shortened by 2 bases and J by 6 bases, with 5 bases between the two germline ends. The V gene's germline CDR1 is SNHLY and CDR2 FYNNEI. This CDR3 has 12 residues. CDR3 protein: CASSEIIQPQHF. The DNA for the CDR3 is TGTGCCAGCAGTGAAATAATTCAGCCCCAGCATTTT.

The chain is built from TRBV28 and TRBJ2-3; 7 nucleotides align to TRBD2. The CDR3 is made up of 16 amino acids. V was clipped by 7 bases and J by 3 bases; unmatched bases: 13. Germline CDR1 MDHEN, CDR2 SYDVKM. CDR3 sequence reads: CASTFRWAGETDTQYF. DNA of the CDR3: TGTGCCAGCACCTTTAGGTGGGCGGGAGAGACAGATACGCAGTATTTT.

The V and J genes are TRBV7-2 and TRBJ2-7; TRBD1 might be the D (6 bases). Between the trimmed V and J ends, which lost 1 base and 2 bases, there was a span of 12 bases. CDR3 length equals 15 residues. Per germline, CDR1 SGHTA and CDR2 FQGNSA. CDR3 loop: CASSLVQGPAYEQYF. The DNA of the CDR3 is TGTGCCAGCAGCTTAGTACAGGGTCCCGCCTACGAGCAGTACTTC.

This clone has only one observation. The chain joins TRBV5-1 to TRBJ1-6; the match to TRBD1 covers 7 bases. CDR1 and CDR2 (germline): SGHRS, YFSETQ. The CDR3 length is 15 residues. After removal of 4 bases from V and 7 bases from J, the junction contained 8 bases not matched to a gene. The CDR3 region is CASSAIRQGNSPLHF. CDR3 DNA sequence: TGCGCCAGCAGCGCCATCCGACAGGGCAATTCACCCCTCCACTTT.

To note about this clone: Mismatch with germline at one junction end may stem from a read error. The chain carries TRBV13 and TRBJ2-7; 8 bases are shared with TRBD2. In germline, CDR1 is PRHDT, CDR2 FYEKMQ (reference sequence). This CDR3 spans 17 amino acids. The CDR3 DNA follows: TGTGCCAGCAGCGCACGGGCCTCCGGGACTAGATCCTCCGAGCAGTACTTC. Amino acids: CASSARASGTRSSEQYF.

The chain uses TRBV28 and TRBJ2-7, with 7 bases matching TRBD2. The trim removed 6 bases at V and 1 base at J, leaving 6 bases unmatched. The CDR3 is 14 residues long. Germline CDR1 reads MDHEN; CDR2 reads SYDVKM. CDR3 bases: TGTGCCAGCAGCCTTACTAGCGAATCCTACGAGCAGTACTTC. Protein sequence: CASSLTSESYEQYF.

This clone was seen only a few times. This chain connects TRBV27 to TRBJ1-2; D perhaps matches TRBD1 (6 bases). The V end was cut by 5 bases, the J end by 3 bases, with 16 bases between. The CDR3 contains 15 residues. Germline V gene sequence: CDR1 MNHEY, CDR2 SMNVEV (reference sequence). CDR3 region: CASSPLVQGDYGYTF. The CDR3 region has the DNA TGTGCCAGCAGTCCCCTTGTACAGGGAGACTATGGCTACACCTTC.

For the CDR3, the DNA is TGTGCCAGCAGTTTTTCGGGGGGCATCTCTGGAAACACCATATATTTT. Its translation is CASSFSGGISGNTIYF. V is TRBV28 and J is TRBJ1-3; the D gene is possibly TRBD1 (6 bases). The V end lost 3 bases, the J end lost 0 bases, and 12 bases lay between the germline ends. The CDR3 is 16 residues long. In germline, CDR1 is MDHEN, CDR2 SYDVKM.

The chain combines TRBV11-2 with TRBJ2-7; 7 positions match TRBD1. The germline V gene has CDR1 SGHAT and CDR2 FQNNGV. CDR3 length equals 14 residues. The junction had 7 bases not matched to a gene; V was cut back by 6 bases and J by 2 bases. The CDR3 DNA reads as TGTGCCAGCAGATTCACAGGGGCAGCCTACGAGCAGTACTTC. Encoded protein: CASRFTGAAYEQYF.

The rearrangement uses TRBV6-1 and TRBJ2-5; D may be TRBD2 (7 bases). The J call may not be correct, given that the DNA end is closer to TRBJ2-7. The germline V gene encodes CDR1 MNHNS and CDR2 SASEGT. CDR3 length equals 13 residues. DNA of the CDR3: TGTGCCAGCAGGGATACAGGGAGGGACGAGCAGTACTTC. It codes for CASRDTGRDEQYF.

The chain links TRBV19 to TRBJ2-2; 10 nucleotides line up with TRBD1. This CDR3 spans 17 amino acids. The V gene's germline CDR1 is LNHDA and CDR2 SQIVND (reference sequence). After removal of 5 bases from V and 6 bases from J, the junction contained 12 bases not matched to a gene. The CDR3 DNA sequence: TGTGCCAGTAGTCCACGTGGAGGACAGGGGGTATCCGGGGAGCTGTTTTTT. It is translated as CASSPRGGQGVSGELFF.

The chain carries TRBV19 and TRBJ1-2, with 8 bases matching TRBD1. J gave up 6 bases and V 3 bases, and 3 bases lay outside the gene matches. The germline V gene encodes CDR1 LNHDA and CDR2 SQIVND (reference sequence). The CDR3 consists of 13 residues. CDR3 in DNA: TGTGCCAGTAGTATTGCAGGGGGCAATGGCTACACCTTC. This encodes CASSIAGGNGYTF.

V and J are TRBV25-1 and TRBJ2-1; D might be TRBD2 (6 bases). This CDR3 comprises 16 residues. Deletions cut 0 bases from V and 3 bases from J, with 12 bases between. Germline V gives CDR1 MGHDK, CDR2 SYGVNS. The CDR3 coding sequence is TGTGCCAGCAGTGAATATGGGGGAGCGGGCTACAATGAGCAGTTCTTC. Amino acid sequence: CASSEYGGAGYNEQFF.

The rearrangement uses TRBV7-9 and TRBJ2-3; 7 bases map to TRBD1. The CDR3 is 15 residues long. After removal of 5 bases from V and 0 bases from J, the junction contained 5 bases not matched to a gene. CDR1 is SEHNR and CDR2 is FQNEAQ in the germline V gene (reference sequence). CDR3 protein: CASSVGTASTDTQYF. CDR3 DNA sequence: TGTGCCAGCAGCGTCGGGACAGCTAGCACAGATACGCAGTATTTT.

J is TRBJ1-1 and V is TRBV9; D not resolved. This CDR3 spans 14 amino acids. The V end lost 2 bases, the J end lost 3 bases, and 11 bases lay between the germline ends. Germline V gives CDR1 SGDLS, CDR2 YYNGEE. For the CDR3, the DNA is TGTGCCAGCAGCGTGGGAGTTATCGACACTGAAGCTTTCTTT. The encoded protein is CASSVGVIDTEAFF.

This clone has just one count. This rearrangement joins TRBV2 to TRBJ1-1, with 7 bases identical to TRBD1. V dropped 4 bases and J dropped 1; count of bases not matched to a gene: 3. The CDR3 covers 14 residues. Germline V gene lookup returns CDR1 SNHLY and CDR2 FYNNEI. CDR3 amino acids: CASSARQGNTEAFF. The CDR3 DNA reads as TGTGCCAGCAGTGCCAGACAGGGGAACACTGAAGCTTTCTTT.

CDR3 sequence reads: CASSQDGRDRWAEAFF. The CDR3 DNA reads TGCGCCAGCAGCCAAGACGGAAGGGACAGGTGGGCTGAAGCTTTCTTT. The V call is TRBV4-1, the J call TRBJ1-1, with 8 bases lining up with TRBD1. V was pared by 0 bases and J by 6 bases, with 9 bases of the junction left unmatched. Germline assignment: CDR1 MGHRA and CDR2 YSYEKL. CDR3 size: 16 residues.

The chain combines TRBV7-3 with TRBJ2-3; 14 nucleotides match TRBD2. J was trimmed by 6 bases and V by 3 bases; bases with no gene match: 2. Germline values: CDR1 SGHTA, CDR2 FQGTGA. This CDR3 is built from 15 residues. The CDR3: CASSFGTSGSDTQYF. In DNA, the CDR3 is TGTGCCAGCAGCTTCGGGACTAGCGGGAGTGATACGCAGTATTTT.

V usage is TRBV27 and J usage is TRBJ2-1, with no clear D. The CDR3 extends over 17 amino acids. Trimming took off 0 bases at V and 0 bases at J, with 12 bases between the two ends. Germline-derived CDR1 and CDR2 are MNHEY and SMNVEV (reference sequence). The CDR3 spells CASSLSAGYPSYNEQFF. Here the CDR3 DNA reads TGTGCCAGCAGTTTATCGGCAGGCTACCCCTCCTACAATGAGCAGTTCTTC.

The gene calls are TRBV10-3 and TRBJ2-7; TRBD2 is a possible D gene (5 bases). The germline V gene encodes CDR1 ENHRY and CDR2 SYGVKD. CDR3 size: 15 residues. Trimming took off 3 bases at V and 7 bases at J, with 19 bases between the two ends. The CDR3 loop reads CAISDKISGSGEQYF. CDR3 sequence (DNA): TGTGCCATCAGTGACAAAATTTCGGGCTCGGGAGAGCAGTACTTC.

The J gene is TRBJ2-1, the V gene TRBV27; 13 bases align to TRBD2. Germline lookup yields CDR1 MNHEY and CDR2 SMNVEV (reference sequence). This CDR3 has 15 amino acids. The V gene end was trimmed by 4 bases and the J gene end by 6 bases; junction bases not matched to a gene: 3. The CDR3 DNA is TGTGCCAGCAGTTCGGGACTAGCGGGACCCAATGAGCAGTTCTTC. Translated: CASSSGLAGPNEQFF.